The TCR beta chain described here comes from a study of Ad26.COV2.S vaccination and SARS-CoV-2 variants. Treatment of the sample: 15 to 20 received Ad26.COV2.S at low or high dose, single or two shots; roughly 5 received placebo; per-sample allocation not given. It was on day 63 after the first vaccine or placebo injection that samples were taken. The table came from immunoSEQ multiplex PCR; TCRdb's copy has only in-frame clones and leaves some out. The sample holds hundreds of thousands of clones, around 90% seen once. This TCR came from a person between 18 and 65 years old who received the Ad26.COV2.S COVID-19 vaccine or a placebo. This specimen was peripheral blood, taken in a trial of Ad26.COV2.S vaccine versus placebo.

The CDR3 bases are TGCAGCGCCTACGACAGAACTGAAGCTTTCTTT. As protein: CSAYDRTEAFF. J is TRBJ1-1 and V is TRBV29-1, with D possibly TRBD1 on 5 matching bases. This CDR3 region has 11 residues. Trimming cost V 7 bases and J 5 bases, with 11 bases left between them. The V gene's germline CDR1 is SQVTM and CDR2 ANQGSEA.